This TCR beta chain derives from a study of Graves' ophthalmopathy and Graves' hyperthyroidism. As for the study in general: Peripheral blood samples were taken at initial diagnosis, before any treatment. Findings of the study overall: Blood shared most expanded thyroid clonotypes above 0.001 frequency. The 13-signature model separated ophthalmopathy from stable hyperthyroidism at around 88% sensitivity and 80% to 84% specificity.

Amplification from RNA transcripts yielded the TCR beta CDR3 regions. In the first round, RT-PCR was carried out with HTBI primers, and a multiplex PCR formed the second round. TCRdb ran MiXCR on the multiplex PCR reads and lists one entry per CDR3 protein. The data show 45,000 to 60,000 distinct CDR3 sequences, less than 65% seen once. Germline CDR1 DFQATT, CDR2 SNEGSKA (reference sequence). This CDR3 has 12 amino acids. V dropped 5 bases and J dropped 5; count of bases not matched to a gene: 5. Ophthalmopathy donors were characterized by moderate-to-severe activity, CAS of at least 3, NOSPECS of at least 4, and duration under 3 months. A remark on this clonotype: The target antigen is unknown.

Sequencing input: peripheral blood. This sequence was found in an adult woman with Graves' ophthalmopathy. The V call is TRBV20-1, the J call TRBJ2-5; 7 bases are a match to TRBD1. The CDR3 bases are TGCAGTGCTGACAGGGCCGGTGAGACCCAGTACTTC. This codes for CSADRAGETQYF.